This T cell receptor (beta chain) was found in a study of blood T cell repertoires in COVID-19. Study-level background: The origin of the acute and convalescent COVID-19 samples was the United States, Italy and Spain. Sample material is recorded as cDNA or gDNA derived from T cells, B-cell-depleted T cells, or PBMCs.

The V and J ends lost 1 base and 3 bases respectively, with 15 bases between them. The CDR3 consists of 16 residues. From germline, CDR1 is LGHDT and CDR2 YNNKEL (reference sequence). Original methodology: The authors estimated nucleated cell counts from reference gene primer amplification. Generated by immunoSEQ multiplex PCR, the TCRdb table keeps only in-frame clones and is missing some. V and J calls and clone size are given by that table; D and trimming were obtained from the DNA. The sample holds roughly 380,000 clones; about nine tenths are singletons and the top ten take under 5%. Enrollment of patients from Seattle took place during active infection, with longitudinal follow-up.

Material for sequencing was peripheral blood. V usage is TRBV3-1 (or the pseudogene TRBV3-2) and J usage is TRBJ2-5, with D possibly being TRBD1 (5 bases). This clonotype was sampled from a woman aged 55-70 years with COVID-19, enrolled during active disease. The CDR3 DNA sequence: TGTGCCAGCAGCCAAGGGCAGGGCGGTCTAAAAGAGACCCAGTACTTC. It encodes CASSQGQGGLKETQYF.